This passage covers 19 T cell receptor beta chains from one sample sequenced in a study of blood T cell repertoires in COVID-19. The assay was immunoSEQ multiplex PCR, and TCRdb's table has in-frame clones only and misses some. The sample shows over 200,000 clones, approximately 88% of them seen only once. Material for sequencing was peripheral blood. Every receptor here comes from a man aged 35-49 years with acute or convalescent COVID-19.

The V call is TRBV5-1, the J call TRBJ2-5, with D uncertain. The ends were cut back, 0 bases at V and 4 bases at J, with 19 bases in the middle. The germline gives CDR1 SGHRS, CDR2 YFSETQ. This CDR3 is 17 amino acids long. The CDR3 reads CASSLGLGKSERETQYF. CDR3 DNA: TGCGCCAGCAGCTTGGGGCTGGGTAAGAGCGAGAGAGAGACCCAGTACTTC. Full variable domain (rest looked up from reference TRBV5-1 and TRBJ2-5): KAGVTQTPRYLIKTRGQQVTLSCSPISGHRSVSWYQQTPGQGLQFLFEYFSETQRNKGNFPGRFSGRQFSNSRSEMNVSTLELGDSALYLCASSLGLGKSERETQYFGPGTRLLVL.

The chain is built from TRBV12-3 or TRBV12-4 and TRBJ2-2; a possible D gene is TRBD1 (5 bases). The V end was cut by 6 bases, the J end by 7 bases, with 12 bases between. This CDR3 has 13 residues. The CDR3 is CASSLETGGELFF. The CDR3 bases are TGTGCCAGCAGCCTCGAAACAGGCGGGGAGCTGTTTTTT.

V and J are TRBV30 and TRBJ1-5; TRBD1 matches at 11 bases. The CDR3 length is 16 residues. Germline V gives CDR1 GTSNPN, CDR2 SVGIG (reference sequence). The J segment lost 2 bases and the V segment lost 0 bases, leaving 3 bases of the junction unmatched. The CDR3 DNA is TGTGCCTGGAGTGTAGTGGGACAGGGGGGCAATCAGCCCCAGCATTTT. It encodes CAWSVVGQGGNQPQHF.

The chain links TRBV2 to TRBJ2-7; 10 nucleotides agree with TRBD1. CDR1 is SNHLY, CDR2 FYNNEI, per germline. V lost 4 bases and J lost 2; bases outside the gene matches: 5. The CDR3 consists of 15 residues. CDR3 DNA: TGTGCCAGCAGTGCGGGCGGACAGGGGGCCTACGAGCAGTACTTC. It translates to CASSAGGQGAYEQYF.

V is TRBV5-1 and J is TRBJ1-1; a possible D gene is TRBD1 (5 bases). From germline, CDR1 is SGHRS and CDR2 YFSETQ. This CDR3 region has 11 residues. Trimming pared 3 bases from V and 11 bases from J, leaving 11 bases between. The CDR3 region has the DNA TGCGCCAGCAGCTCGGCGGGGGGTGCTTTCTTT. It is translated as CASSSAGGAFF. Drawing the rest from reference TRBV5-1 and TRBJ1-1, the complete variable domain is KAGVTQTPRYLIKTRGQQVTLSCSPISGHRSVSWYQQTPGQGLQFLFEYFSETQRNKGNFPGRFSGRQFSNSRSEMNVSTLELGDSALYLCASSSAGGAFFGQGTRLTVV.

The rearrangement links TRBV18 to TRBJ1-1, with unresolved D. The CDR3 covers 15 residues. The V end lost 3 bases, the J end lost 7 bases, and 18 bases lay between the germline ends. The germline V gene has CDR1 KGHSH and CDR2 LQKENI. This chain's CDR3 is CASSPIGSRGSEAFF. The CDR3 nucleotides are TGTGCCAGCTCACCTATTGGGTCCCGAGGGAGTGAAGCTTTCTTT.

The chain uses TRBV5-1 and TRBJ1-1; a possible D gene is TRBD1 (5 bases). CDR3 length equals 15 residues. Per germline, CDR1 SGHRS and CDR2 YFSETQ. Trimming stripped 1 base from V and 1 base from J, with 11 bases between. Here the CDR3 reads CASSLLQGKNTEAFF. The CDR3 DNA reads TGCGCCAGCAGCTTGCTTCAGGGAAAGAACACTGAAGCTTTCTTT.

The chain combines TRBV24-1 with TRBJ1-6; possibly TRBD1 for D (6 bases). V gave up 3 bases and J gave up 0 bases, with 32 bases separating them. From germline, CDR1 is KGHDR and CDR2 SFDVKD. This CDR3 is 24 amino acids long. The CDR3 nucleotides are TGTGCCACCAGTGATAAGAACTACAGGGTAAGAATCCCAAGAGCCAGCTCCTATAATTCACCCCTCCACTTT. This translates into CATSDKNYRVRIPRASSYNSPLHF.

The chain couples TRBV7-9 to TRBJ1-4; 8 positions match TRBD1. This CDR3 comprises 13 residues. V gave up 5 bases and J gave up 8 bases; unmatched junction bases: 4. The V gene's germline CDR1 is SEHNR and CDR2 FQNEAQ (reference sequence). CDR3 sequence: CASSLWDREKLFF. The CDR3 region has the DNA TGTGCCAGCAGCCTGTGGGACAGGGAAAAACTGTTTTTT.

The rearrangement links TRBV6-5 to TRBJ2-5; D is perhaps TRBD1 (5 bases). Germline CDR1 reads MNHEY; CDR2 reads SVGAGI. Trimming left V 5 bases short and J 0 bases short, with 10 bases between. The CDR3 has 14 amino acids. CDR3 coding DNA: TGTGCCAGCAGTCAGGGCCCAAACCAAGAGACCCAGTACTTC. Translation gives CASSQGPNQETQYF.

The chain combines TRBV18 with TRBJ2-1, with 13 bases identical to TRBD2. Germline V gene data show CDR1 as KGHSH and CDR2 as LQKENI. The CDR3 is made up of 16 amino acids. Trimming took 4 bases from V and 2 from J; bases not matched to a gene: 2. CDR3 nucleotide sequence: TGTGCCAGCTCACAGGGACTAGCGGGGCCCTACAATGAGCAGTTCTTC. The encoded protein is CASSQGLAGPYNEQFF. Drawing the rest from reference TRBV18 and TRBJ2-1, the complete variable domain is NAGVMQNPRHLVRRRGQEARLRCSPMKGHSHVYWYRQLPEEGLKFMVYLQKENIIDESGMPKERFSAEFPKEGPSILRIQQVVRGDSAAYFCASSQGLAGPYNEQFFGPGTRLTVL.

The J gene is TRBJ1-1, the V gene TRBV18, with 7 bases identical to TRBD1. CDR1 and CDR2 (germline): KGHSH, LQKENI. V was clipped by 3 bases and J by 0 bases; unmatched bases: 7. This CDR3 contains 16 residues. The CDR3 sequence is CASSPRTGYMNTEAFF. The DNA of the CDR3 is TGTGCCAGCTCACCCCGGACAGGCTACATGAACACTGAAGCTTTCTTT.

The V gene is TRBV5-1, the J gene TRBJ1-1, with 7 bases lining up with TRBD1. CDR1 is SGHRS, CDR2 YFSETQ, per germline. The V gene end was trimmed by 5 bases and the J gene end by 5 bases; junction bases not matched to a gene: 6. This CDR3 region has 13 residues. The CDR3 reads CASREGGATEAFF. Written as DNA, the CDR3 is TGCGCCAGCAGGGAAGGGGGCGCGACTGAAGCTTTCTTT.

The chain recombines TRBV9 with TRBJ1-3; 7 positions match TRBD1. Per the germline V gene, CDR1 is SGDLS and CDR2 is YYNGEE. Trimming removed 0 bases from V and 3 bases from J; junction bases left unmatched: 3. This CDR3 has 15 residues. CDR3 protein: CASSVVGQSGNTIYF. In DNA, the CDR3 is TGTGCCAGCAGCGTAGTGGGACAGAGTGGAAACACCATATATTTT.

The chain uses TRBV6-5 and TRBJ2-3; D is uncertain. CDR1 is MNHEY and CDR2 is SVGAGI in the germline V gene. Trimming took 4 bases from V and 5 from J, leaving 13 bases between them. The CDR3 runs 14 residues. The CDR3 is CASSSGSTGDTQYF. In DNA form, the CDR3 reads TGTGCCAGCAGTTCCGGGTCCACGGGAGATACGCAGTATTTT.

For this clone: This sample also contains other DNA sequences that code for the same CDR3. The gene calls are TRBV30 and TRBJ2-7; the match to TRBD1 covers 9 bases. Trimming removed 0 bases from V and 4 bases from J; junction bases left unmatched: 4. Germline values: CDR1 GTSNPN, CDR2 SVGIG (reference sequence). The CDR3 extends over 14 amino acids. The DNA of the CDR3 is TGTGCCTGGAGTGTCGGGACAGGGAGGTACGAGCAGTACTTC. Its translation is CAWSVGTGRYEQYF.

The chain joins TRBV9 to TRBJ2-1; 8 bases are a match to TRBD2. CDR3 size: 16 residues. CDR1 and CDR2 (germline): SGDLS, YYNGEE. J lost 0 bases, V lost 1 base, and 3 bases had no gene match. CDR3 protein: CASSVLSGSSYNEQFF. The CDR3 bases are TGTGCCAGCAGCGTACTGAGCGGGAGCTCCTACAATGAGCAGTTCTTC. Based on the CDR3 plus reference TRBV9 and TRBJ2-1, the full variable domain is DSGVTQTPKHLITATGQRVTLRCSPRSGDLSVYWYQQSLDQGLQFLIQYYNGEERAKGNILERFSAQQFPDLHSELNLSSLELGDSALYFCASSVLSGSSYNEQFFGPGTRLTVL.

The genes are TRBV30 and TRBJ2-1; no clear D gene. Germline loops: CDR1 GTSNPN, CDR2 SVGIG (reference sequence). The ends were cut back, 0 bases at V and 5 bases at J, with 8 bases in the middle. The CDR3 length is 13 residues. The CDR3 spells CAWSVQLNNEQFF. The CDR3 region has the DNA TGTGCCTGGAGTGTACAGCTGAACAATGAGCAGTTCTTC.

This chain links TRBV19 with TRBJ2-6, with 12 nucleotides matching TRBD1. The length of the CDR3 is 17 residues. V gave up 7 bases and J gave up 4 bases; unmatched junction bases: 8. The germline V gene has CDR1 LNHDA and CDR2 SQIVND (reference sequence). The CDR3 region has the DNA TGTGCCAGTACGGGAGGGACAGGGGGCGCCGGGGCCAACGTCCTGACTTTC. The encoded protein is CASTGGTGGAGANVLTF.